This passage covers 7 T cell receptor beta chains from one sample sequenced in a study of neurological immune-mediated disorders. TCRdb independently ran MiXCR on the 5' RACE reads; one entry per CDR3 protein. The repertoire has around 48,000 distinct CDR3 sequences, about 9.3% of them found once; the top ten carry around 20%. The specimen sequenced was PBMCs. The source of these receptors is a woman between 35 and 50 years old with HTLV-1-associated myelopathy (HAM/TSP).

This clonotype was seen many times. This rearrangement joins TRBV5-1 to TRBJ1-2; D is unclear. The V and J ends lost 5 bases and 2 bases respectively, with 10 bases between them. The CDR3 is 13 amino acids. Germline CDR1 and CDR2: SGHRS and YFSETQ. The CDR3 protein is CASSTDPNYGYTF. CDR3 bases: TGCGCCAGCAGTACAGACCCAAACTATGGCTACACCTTC.

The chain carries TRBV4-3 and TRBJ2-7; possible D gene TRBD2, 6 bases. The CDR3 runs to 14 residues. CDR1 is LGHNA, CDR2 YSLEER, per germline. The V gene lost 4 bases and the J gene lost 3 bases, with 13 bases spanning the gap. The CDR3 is CASSPSVGDYEQYF. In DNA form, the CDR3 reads TGCGCCAGCAGCCCTAGCGTGGGGGACTACGAGCAGTACTTC.

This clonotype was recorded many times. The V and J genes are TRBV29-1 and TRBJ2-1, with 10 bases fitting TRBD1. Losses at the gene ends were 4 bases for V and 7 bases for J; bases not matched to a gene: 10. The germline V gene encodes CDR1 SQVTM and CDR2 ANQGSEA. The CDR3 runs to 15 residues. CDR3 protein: CSVVPRDRGRNEQFF. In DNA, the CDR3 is TGCAGCGTTGTTCCCCGGGACAGGGGACGGAATGAGCAGTTCTTC.

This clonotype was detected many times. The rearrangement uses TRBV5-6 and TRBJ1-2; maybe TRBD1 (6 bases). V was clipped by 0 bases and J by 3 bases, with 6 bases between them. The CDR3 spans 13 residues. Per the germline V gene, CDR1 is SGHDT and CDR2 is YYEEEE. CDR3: CASSLDRDYGYTF. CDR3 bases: TGTGCCAGCAGCTTGGACAGGGACTATGGCTACACCTTC.

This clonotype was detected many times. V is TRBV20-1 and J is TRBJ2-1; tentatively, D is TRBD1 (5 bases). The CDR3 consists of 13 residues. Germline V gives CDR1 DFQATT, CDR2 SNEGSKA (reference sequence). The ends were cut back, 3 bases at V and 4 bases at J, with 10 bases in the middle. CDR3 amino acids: CSASGAEYNEQFF. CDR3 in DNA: TGCAGTGCTAGTGGGGCAGAATACAATGAGCAGTTCTTC.

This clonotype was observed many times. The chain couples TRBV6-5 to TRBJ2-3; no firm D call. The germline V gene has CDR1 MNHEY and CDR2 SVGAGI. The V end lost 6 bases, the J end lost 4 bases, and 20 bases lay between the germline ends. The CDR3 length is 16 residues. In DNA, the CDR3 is TGTGCCAGCAGCCCAGGCGTTTCCGCTGCCGCAGATACGCAGTATTTT. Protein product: CASSPGVSAAADTQYF.

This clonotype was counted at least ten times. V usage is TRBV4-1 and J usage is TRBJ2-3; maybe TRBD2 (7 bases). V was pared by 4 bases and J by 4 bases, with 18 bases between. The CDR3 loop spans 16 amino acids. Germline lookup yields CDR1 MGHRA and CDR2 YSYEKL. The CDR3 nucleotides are TGCGCCAGCAGCCTCTTAGGGGGGGGCGCAGCAGATACGCAGTATTTT. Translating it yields CASSLLGGGAADTQYF.